This TCR beta chain was sequenced for a study of CD4 T cell repertoires in COVID-19. Study-wide context: CFSE-low cells expanded approximately eleven days with IL-2, then restimulated with other coronavirus spikes. Study-level findings and limits: Two or all three memory subsets shared several highly expanded SARS-CoV-2-reactive clonotypes. Between roughly 7 and 25% of SARS-CoV-2 clonotypes also appeared in SARS-CoV and/or HKU1 spike cultures.

Only one count was recorded for this clone. Antigen specificity is unknown. The memory T cells were sequenced right after ex vivo isolation, without culture. In germline, CDR1 is SGHAT, CDR2 FQNNGV. The V and J ends lost 2 bases and 4 bases, in that order; junction bases with no gene match: 6. CDR3 length: 15 residues. The assay was immunoSEQ multiplex PCR, and TCRdb's table has in-frame clones only and misses some. This table holds approximately 24,000 clones, more than 85% found once. The specimen comprised circulating follicular helper CD4+ T cells (cTfh) from blood, sampled before the COVID-19 pandemic. The receptor was isolated from a human donor who had COVID-19. The chain couples TRBV11-2 to TRBJ2-5; 8 nucleotides align to TRBD2. The CDR3 nucleotides are TGTGCCAGCAGCTTAATCCGGGGGGGCGGAGAGACCCAGTACTTC. Translated: CASSLIRGGGETQYF.